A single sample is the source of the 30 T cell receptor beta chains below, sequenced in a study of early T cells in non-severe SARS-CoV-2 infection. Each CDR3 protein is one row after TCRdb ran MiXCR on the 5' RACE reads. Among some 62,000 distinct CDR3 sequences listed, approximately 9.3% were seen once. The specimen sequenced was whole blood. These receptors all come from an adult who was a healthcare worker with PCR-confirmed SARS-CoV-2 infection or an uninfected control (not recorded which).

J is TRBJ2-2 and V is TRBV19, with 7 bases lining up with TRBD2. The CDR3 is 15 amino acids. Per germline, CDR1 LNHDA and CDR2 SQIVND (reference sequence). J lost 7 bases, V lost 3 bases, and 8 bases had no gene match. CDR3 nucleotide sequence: TGTGCCAGTAGTATCCGGGACTATACACTCGGGGAGCTGTTTTTT. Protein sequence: CASSIRDYTLGELFF.

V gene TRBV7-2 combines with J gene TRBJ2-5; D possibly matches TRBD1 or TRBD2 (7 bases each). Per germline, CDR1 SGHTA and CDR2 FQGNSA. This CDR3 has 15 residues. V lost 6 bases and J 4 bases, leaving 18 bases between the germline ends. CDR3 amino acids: CASSRQGGRRETQYF. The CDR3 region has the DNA TGTGCCAGCAGTAGACAGGGAGGGAGGAGAGAGACCCAGTACTTC. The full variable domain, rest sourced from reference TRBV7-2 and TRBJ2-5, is GAGVSQSPSNKVTEKGKDVELRCDPISGHTALYWYRQSLGQGLEFLIYFQGNSAPDKSGLPSDRFSAERTGGSVSTLTIQRTQQEDSAVYLCASSRQGGRRETQYFGPGTRLLVL.

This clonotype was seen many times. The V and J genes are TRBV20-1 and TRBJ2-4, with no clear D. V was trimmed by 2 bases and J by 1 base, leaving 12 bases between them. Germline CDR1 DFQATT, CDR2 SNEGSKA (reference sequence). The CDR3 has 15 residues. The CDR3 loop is CSARKQIVAKNIQYF. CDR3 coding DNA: TGCAGTGCTAGAAAGCAGATAGTGGCCAAAAACATTCAGTACTTC.

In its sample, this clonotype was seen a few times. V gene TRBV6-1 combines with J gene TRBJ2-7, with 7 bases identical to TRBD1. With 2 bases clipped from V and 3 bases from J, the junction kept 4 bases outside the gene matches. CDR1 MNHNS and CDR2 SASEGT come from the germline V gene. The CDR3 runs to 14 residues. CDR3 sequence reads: CASSEPGGIYEQYV. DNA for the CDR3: TGTGCCAGCAGTGAACCAGGGGGAATCTACGAGCAGTACGTC.

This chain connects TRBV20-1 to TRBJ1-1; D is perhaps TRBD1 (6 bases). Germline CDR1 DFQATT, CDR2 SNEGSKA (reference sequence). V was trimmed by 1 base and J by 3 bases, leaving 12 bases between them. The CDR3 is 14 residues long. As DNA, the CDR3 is TGCAGTGCTAGAGGACAGGTCTCGGACACTGAAGCTTTCTTT. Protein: CSARGQVSDTEAFF.

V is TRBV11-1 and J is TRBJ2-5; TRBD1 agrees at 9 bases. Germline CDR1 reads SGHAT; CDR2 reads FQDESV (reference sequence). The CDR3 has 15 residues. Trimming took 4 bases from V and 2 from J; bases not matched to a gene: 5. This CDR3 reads CASSSTGTGQETQYF. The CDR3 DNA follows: TGTGCCAGCAGCTCGACCGGGACAGGGCAAGAGACCCAGTACTTC.

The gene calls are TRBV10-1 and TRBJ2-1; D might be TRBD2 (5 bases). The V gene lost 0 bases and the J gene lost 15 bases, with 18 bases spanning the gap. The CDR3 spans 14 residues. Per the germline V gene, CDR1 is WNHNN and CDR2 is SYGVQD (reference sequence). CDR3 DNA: TGCGCCAGCAGTGAGTCGACTCGTGCGGGTGGAGGGTTCTTC. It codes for CASSESTRAGGGFF.

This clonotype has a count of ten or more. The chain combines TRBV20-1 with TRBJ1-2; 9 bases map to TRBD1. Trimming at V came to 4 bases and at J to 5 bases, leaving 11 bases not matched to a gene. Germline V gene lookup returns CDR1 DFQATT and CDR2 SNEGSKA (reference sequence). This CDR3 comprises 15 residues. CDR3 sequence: CSATIPGQGIYGYTF. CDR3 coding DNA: TGCAGTGCTACGATTCCGGGACAGGGAATTTATGGCTACACCTTC.

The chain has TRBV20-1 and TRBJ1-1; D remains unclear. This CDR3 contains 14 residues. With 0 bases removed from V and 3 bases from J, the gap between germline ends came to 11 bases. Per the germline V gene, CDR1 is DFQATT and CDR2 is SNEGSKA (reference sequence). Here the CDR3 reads CSARDNRRDTEAFF. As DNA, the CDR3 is TGCAGTGCTAGAGATAACCGGCGGGACACTGAAGCTTTCTTT.

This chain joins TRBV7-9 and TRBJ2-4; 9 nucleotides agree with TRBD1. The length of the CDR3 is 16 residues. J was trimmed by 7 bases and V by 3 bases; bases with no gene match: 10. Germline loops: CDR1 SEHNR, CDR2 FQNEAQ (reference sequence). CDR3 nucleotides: TGTGCCAGCAGCTTGGTACCACAGGGGGCCGGTAACATTCAGTACTTC. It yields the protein CASSLVPQGAGNIQYF.

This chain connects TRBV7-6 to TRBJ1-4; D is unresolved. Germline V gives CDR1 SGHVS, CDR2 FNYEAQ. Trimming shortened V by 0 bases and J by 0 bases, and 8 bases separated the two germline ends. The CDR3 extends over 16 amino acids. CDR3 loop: CASSLARRTTNEKLFF. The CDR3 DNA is TGTGCCAGCAGCTTAGCCCGGCGGACAACTAATGAAAAACTGTTTTTT.

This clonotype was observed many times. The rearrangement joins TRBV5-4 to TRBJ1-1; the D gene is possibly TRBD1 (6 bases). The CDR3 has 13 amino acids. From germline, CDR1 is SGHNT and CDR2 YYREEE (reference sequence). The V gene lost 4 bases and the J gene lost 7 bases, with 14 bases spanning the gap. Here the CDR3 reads CASSAHRELEAFF. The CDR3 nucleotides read TGTGCCAGCAGCGCCCACAGGGAGCTTGAAGCTTTCTTT.

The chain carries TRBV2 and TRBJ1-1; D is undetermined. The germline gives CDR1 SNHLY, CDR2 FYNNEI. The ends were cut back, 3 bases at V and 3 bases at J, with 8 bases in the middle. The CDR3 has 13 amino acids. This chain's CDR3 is CASSDMGHTEAFF. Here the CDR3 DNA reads TGTGCCAGCAGTGATATGGGCCACACTGAAGCTTTCTTT.

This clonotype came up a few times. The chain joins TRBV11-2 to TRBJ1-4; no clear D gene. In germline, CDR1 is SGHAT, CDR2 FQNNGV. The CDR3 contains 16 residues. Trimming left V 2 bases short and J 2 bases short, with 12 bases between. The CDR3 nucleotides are TGTGCCAGCAGCTTATCCCTAATTTCCACTAATGAAAAACTGTTTTTT. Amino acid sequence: CASSLSLISTNEKLFF.

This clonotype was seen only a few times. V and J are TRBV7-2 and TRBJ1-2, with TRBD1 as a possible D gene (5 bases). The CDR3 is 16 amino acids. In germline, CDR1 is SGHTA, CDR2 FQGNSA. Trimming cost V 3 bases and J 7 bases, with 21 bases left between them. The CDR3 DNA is TGTGCCAGCAGCTTTGGTGGGCCCCGGGGCAGAGGTGGCTACACCTTC. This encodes CASSFGGPRGRGGYTF.

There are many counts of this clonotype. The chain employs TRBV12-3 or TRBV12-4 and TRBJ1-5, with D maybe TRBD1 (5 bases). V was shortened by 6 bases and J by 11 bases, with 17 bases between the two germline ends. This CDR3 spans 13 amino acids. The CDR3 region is CASSRDPRGAQHF. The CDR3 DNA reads TGTGCCAGCAGCCGGGACCCACGGGGTGCCCAGCATTTT.

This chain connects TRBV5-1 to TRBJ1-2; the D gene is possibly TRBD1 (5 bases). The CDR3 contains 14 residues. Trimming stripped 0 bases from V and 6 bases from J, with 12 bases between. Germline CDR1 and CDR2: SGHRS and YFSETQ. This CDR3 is CASSLDAGIDGYTF. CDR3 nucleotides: TGCGCCAGCAGCTTGGATGCAGGGATTGATGGCTACACCTTC.

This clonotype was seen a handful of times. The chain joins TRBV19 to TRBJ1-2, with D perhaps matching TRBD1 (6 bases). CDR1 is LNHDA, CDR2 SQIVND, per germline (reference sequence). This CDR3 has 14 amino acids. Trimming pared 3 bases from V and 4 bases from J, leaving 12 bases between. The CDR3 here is CASSITGQGYGYTF. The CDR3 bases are TGTGCCAGTAGTATTACGGGACAAGGCTATGGCTACACCTTC.

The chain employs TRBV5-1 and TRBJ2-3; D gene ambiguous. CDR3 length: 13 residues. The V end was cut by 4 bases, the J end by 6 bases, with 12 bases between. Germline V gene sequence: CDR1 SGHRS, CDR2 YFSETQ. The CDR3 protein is CASSPPSSDTQYF. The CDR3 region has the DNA TGCGCCAGCAGCCCGCCGTCCAGTGATACGCAGTATTTT.

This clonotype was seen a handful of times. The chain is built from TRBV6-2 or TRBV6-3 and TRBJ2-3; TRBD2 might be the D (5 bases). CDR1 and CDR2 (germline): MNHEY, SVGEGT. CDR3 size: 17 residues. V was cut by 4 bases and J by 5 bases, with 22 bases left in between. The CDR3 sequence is CASSSELGEVNKDTQYF. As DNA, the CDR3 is TGTGCCAGCAGTTCCGAACTGGGAGAGGTGAATAAAGATACGCAGTATTTT.

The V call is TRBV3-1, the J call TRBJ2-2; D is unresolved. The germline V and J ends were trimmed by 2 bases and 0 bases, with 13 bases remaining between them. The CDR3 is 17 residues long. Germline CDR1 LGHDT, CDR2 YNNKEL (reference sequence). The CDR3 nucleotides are TGTGCCAGCAGCCAAAACTCTGCCGCCGCGAACACCGGGGAGCTGTTTTTT. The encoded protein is CASSQNSAAANTGELFF. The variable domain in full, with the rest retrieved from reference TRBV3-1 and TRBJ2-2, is DTAVSQTPKYLVTQMGNDKSIKCEQNLGHDTMYWYKQDSKKFLKIMFSYNNKELIINETVPNRFSPKSPDKAHLNLHINSLELGDSAVYFCASSQNSAAANTGELFFGEGSRLTVL.

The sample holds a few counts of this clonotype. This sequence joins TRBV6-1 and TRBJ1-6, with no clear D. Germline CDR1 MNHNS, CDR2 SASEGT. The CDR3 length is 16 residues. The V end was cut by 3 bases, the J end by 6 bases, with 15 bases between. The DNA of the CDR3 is TGTGCCAGCAGTGACCGGGAGTCCTGGGCTAATTCACCCCTCCACTTT. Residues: CASSDRESWANSPLHF.

The CDR3 coding sequence is TGTGCCAGCAGCTTTAAGCCCAGGGTTAACACCGGGGAGCTGTTTTTT. Translating it yields CASSFKPRVNTGELFF. The genes are TRBV7-3 and TRBJ2-2; D is perhaps TRBD1 (5 bases). Between the trimmed V and J ends, which lost 3 bases and 2 bases, there was a span of 13 bases. The germline CDR1 and CDR2 sequences are SGHTA and FQGTGA. This CDR3 spans 16 amino acids.

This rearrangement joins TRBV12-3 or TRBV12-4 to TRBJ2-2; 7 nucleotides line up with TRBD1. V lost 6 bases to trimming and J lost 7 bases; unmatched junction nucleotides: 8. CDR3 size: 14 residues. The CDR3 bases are TGTGCCAGCAGGAAAGCTGGGACAGACGGGGAGCTGTTTTTT. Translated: CASRKAGTDGELFF.

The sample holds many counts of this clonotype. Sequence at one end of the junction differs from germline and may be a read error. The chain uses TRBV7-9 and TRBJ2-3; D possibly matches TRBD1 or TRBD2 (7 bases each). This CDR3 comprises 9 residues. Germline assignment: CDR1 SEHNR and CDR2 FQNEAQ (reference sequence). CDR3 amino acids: CASSQGGSF. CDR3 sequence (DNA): TGTGCCAGCAGCCAGGGGGGGTCTTTT.

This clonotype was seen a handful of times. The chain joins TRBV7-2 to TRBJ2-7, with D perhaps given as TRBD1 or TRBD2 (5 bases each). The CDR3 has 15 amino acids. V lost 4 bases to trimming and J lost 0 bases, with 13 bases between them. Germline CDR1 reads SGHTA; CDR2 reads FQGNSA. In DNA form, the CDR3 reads TGTGCCAGCAGCTACGGGGACGGCCTCTCCTACGAGCAGTACGTC. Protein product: CASSYGDGLSYEQYV.

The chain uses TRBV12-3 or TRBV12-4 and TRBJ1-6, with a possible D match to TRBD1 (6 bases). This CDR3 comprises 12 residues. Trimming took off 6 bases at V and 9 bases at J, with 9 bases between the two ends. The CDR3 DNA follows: TGTGCCAGCAGGGACAGTTTTTCACCCCTCCACTTT. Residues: CASRDSFSPLHF.

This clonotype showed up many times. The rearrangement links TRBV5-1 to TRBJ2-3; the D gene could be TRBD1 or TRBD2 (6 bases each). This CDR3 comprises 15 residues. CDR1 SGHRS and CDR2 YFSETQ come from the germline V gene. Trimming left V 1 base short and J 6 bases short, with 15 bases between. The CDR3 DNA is TGCGCCAGCAGCTTGATGGGGGGCCAGTCGGATACGCAGTATTTT. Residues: CASSLMGGQSDTQYF.

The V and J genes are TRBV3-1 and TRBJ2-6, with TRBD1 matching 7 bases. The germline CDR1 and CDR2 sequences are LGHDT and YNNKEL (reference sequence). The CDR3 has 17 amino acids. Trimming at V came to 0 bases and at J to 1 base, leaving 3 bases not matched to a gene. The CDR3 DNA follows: TGTGCCAGCAGCCAAGATAGGGGGCTGTCTGGGGCCAACGTCCTGACTTTC. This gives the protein CASSQDRGLSGANVLTF.

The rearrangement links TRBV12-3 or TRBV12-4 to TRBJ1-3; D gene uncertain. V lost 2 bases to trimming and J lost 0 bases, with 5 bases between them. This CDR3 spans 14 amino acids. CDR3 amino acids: CASSLWISGNTIYF. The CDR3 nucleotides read TGTGCCAGCAGTTTATGGATCTCTGGAAACACCATATATTTT.